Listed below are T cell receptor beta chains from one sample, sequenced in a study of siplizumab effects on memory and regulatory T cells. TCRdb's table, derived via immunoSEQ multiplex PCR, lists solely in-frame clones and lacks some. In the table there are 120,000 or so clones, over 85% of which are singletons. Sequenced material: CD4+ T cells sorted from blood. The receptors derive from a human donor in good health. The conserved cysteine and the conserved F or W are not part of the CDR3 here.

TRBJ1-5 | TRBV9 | ASSVGSNQPQH
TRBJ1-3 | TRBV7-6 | ASSLAGGSGNTIY
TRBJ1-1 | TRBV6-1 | ASSSQMNTEAF
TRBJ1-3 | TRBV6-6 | ASSYSSDGNTIY
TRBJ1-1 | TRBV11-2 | ASSLMGFEAF
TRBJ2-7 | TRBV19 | ASSIHGRDIEQY
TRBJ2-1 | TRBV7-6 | ASSHSGGVGEQF
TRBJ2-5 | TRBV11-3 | ASSSDKYQETQY
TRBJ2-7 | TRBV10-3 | AISAGTGANEQY
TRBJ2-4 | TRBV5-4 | ASSSGRNGQAKNIQY
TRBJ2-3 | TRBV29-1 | SVSGPEDTQY
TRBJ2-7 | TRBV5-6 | ASSMWAGTYEQY
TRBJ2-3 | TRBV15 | ATSRERAGGSQY
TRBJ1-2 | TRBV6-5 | ASSSSGYGYT
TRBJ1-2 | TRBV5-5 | ASSFLDGYT
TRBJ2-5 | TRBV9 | ASSVERGKETQY
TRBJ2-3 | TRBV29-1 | SVDRGSVTDTQY
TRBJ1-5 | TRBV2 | ASSEYKGGNQPQH
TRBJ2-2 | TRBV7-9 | ASSLETENTGELF
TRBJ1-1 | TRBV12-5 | ASGLGRGYTEAF
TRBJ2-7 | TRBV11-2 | ASSFLAGGFYEQY
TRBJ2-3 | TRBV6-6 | ASSSGNTQY
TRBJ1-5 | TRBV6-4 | ASSYRGGDQPQH
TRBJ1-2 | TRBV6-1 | ASIWAGGYGYT
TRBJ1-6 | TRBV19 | ASSLPTMGNSPLH
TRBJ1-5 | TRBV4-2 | ASSQGDGNSNQPQH
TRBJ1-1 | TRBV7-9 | ASSPRGGTNTEAF
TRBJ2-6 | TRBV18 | ASSPGSSGANVLT